Following are 31 T cell receptor beta chains from one sample sequenced in a study of CD8 T cells in Susac syndrome. After extraction with the RNeasy kit, roughly 0.5 to 1 ug of the RNA was reverse transcribed using random hexamers. MiXCR, run by TCRdb on the immunoSEQ multiplex PCR reads, gives a single entry per CDR3 protein. The sample yields about 82,000 distinct CDR3 sequences, about 96% seen once. Sequencing was done on a sample of CD8+ T cells from PBMCs. The receptors here all came from a human donor with Susac syndrome.

The J gene is TRBJ1-1, the V gene TRBV29-1, with 7 nucleotides matching TRBD1. With 6 bases clipped from V and 0 bases from J, the junction kept 10 bases outside the gene matches. The CDR3 sequence is 15 residues long. Germline CDR1 and CDR2: SQVTM and ANQGSEA. CDR3 protein: CSVRVTGTVNTEAFF. The CDR3 region has the DNA TGCAGCGTCCGAGTGACAGGGACTGTGAACACTGAAGCTTTCTTT.

This clonotype was recorded only once. The chain combines TRBV7-9 with TRBJ1-2, with 9 positions matching TRBD1. Germline CDR1 is SEHNR and CDR2 is FQNEAQ (reference sequence). The CDR3 consists of 14 residues. V lost 2 bases to trimming and J lost 8 bases; unmatched junction nucleotides: 6. The CDR3 sequence is CASSLRGTGHGYTF. CDR3 sequence (DNA): TGTGCCAGCAGCTTAAGGGGGACAGGGCACGGCTACACCTTC.

The genes are TRBV6-2 or TRBV6-3 and TRBJ2-1, with D uncertain. V was trimmed by 5 bases and J by 7 bases, leaving 12 bases between them. Germline loops: CDR1 MNHEY, CDR2 SVGEGT. The CDR3 sequence is 13 residues long. The CDR3 reads CASSRPDGNEQFF. DNA of the CDR3: TGTGCCAGCAGTCGACCGGACGGGAATGAGCAGTTCTTC.

The rearrangement links TRBV20-1 to TRBJ1-1; a possible D gene is TRBD1 (5 bases). Germline V CDR1 and CDR2: DFQATT, SNEGSKA (reference sequence). The CDR3 length is 12 residues. V lost 3 bases to trimming and J lost 1 base, with 6 bases between them. CDR3 sequence (DNA): TGCAGTGCTAGCAGGGAGAACACTGAAGCTTTCTTT. This encodes CSASRENTEAFF.

The gene calls are TRBV20-1 and TRBJ2-7; D unresolved. Germline V gene sequence: CDR1 DFQATT, CDR2 SNEGSKA (reference sequence). The V end was cut by 0 bases, the J end by 3 bases, with 0 bases between. This CDR3 has 10 residues. CDR3 protein: CSARDYEQYF. CDR3 nucleotides: TGCAGTGCTAGAGACTACGAGCAGTACTTC.

Points on this clonotype: An end of the junction differs from the germline gene, which may be a read error. The chain combines TRBV7-3 with TRBJ2-5; D possibly uses TRBD1 or TRBD2 (5 bases each). The V gene's germline CDR1 is SGHTA and CDR2 FQGTGA. The CDR3 is made up of 16 amino acids. The CDR3 nucleotides are TGTGCCAGCAGCCTAACGGGGCGGCGGTCCCAAGAGACCCAGTACTTC. The encoded protein is CASSLTGRRSQETQYF.

J is TRBJ2-3 and V is TRBV30, with a tentative D call TRBD1 (5 bases). Germline lookup yields CDR1 GTSNPN and CDR2 SVGIG (reference sequence). V lost 2 bases and J lost 1, with 13 bases in between. The CDR3 is made up of 15 amino acids. CDR3 protein: CAWSQGAIGTDTQYF. The CDR3 region has the DNA TGTGCCTGGAGTCAAGGGGCAATCGGCACAGATACGCAGTATTTT.

The rearrangement links TRBV7-9 to TRBJ1-1; unclear D gene. V was cut by 0 bases and J by 0 bases, with 8 bases left in between. CDR3 length equals 15 residues. CDR1 is SEHNR, CDR2 FQNEAQ, per germline (reference sequence). CDR3 nucleotide sequence: TGTGCCAGCAGCTTAGCGTCGAAACTGAACACTGAAGCTTTCTTT. This translates into CASSLASKLNTEAFF.

This chain connects TRBV6-6 to TRBJ1-1, with a weak D call TRBD1 (6 bases). The germline gives CDR1 MNHNY, CDR2 SVGAGI (reference sequence). This CDR3 is built from 15 residues. Trimming cost V 3 bases and J 4 bases, with 15 bases left between them. The DNA for the CDR3 is TGTGCCAGCAGTTATACAGGGACGGAAAGCACTGAAGCTTTCTTT. As protein: CASSYTGTESTEAFF.

This chain joins TRBV7-9 and TRBJ1-2, with a possible D match to TRBD1 (5 bases). The CDR3 spans 14 residues. Germline V gives CDR1 SEHNR, CDR2 FQNEAQ (reference sequence). V was shortened by 2 bases and J by 4 bases, with 11 bases between the two germline ends. CDR3 sequence (DNA): TGTGCCAGCAGCTTACAGGGAACGCTCTATGGCTACACCTTC. Translation: CASSLQGTLYGYTF. The full variable domain, its missing parts supplied by reference TRBV7-9 and TRBJ1-2, is DTGVSQNPRHKITKRGQNVTFRCDPISEHNRLYWYRQTLGQGPEFLTYFQNEAQLEKSRLLSDRFSAERPKGSFSTLEIQRTEQGDSAMYLCASSLQGTLYGYTFGSGTRLTVV.

The chain is built from TRBV3-1 and TRBJ2-1, with D perhaps TRBD1 or TRBD2 (6 bases each). There are 17 residues in the CDR3. Trimming took off 0 bases at V and 2 bases at J, with 14 bases between the two ends. Germline V CDR1 and CDR2: LGHDT, YNNKEL (reference sequence). The CDR3 spells CASSQDGPGATYNEQFF. The CDR3 DNA is TGTGCCAGCAGCCAAGATGGGCCGGGGGCCACCTACAATGAGCAGTTCTTC.

The chain uses TRBV7-3 and TRBJ2-6; unclear D gene. The CDR3 contains 19 residues. V shed 5 bases and J shed 0 bases, with 20 bases lying between them. Germline V gene sequence: CDR1 SGHTA, CDR2 FQGTGA. CDR3 DNA: TGTGCCAGCAGCCGCAGTACCCCGATACCGCTCTCTGGGGCCAACGTCCTGACTTTC. Amino acids: CASSRSTPIPLSGANVLTF.

The genes are TRBV6-2 or TRBV6-3 and TRBJ1-5, with D hard to call. The V end lost 5 bases, the J end lost 0 bases, and 14 bases lay between the germline ends. The CDR3 totals 16 residues. Germline V gives CDR1 MNHEY, CDR2 SVGEGT. For the CDR3, the DNA is TGTGCCAGCAGTCCCGCCGAGGACGGTAGCAATCAGCCCCAGCATTTT. Its translation is CASSPAEDGSNQPQHF.

This rearrangement joins TRBV4-3 to TRBJ2-5; 7 bases line up with TRBD2. Germline V gene data show CDR1 as LGHNA and CDR2 as YSLEER. The CDR3 extends over 14 amino acids. Trimming took 2 bases from V and 5 from J; bases not matched to a gene: 5. The CDR3 bases are TGCGCCAGCAGCCAAAGTGGGGAGGGGGAGACCCAGTACTTC. It encodes CASSQSGEGETQYF.

V is TRBV7-2 and J is TRBJ1-4; D not certain. Germline V gives CDR1 SGHTA, CDR2 FQGNSA. Trimming took 2 bases from V and 8 from J, leaving 15 bases between them. CDR3 length: 15 residues. CDR3 in amino acids: CASSLQGGIWEKLFF. The DNA of the CDR3 is TGTGCCAGCAGCTTACAAGGAGGGATATGGGAAAAACTGTTTTTT. The complete variable domain, with remaining parts taken from reference TRBV7-2 and TRBJ1-4, reads GAGVSQSPSNKVTEKGKDVELRCDPISGHTALYWYRQSLGQGLEFLIYFQGNSAPDKSGLPSDRFSAERTGGSVSTLTIQRTQQEDSAVYLCASSLQGGIWEKLFFGSGTQLSVL.

CDR3 loop: CASSFGRQNGNQPQHF. The CDR3 coding sequence is TGTGCCAGCAGTTTTGGTCGCCAGAATGGCAATCAGCCCCAGCATTTT. V is TRBV28 and J is TRBJ1-5; D remains ambiguous. The CDR3 is made up of 16 amino acids. Trimming cost V 3 bases and J 2 bases, with 14 bases left between them. Germline-derived CDR1 and CDR2 are MDHEN and SYDVKM.

This chain joins TRBV19 and TRBJ1-5; 9 nucleotides align to TRBD1. Germline trimming cut 11 bases from V and 2 bases from J; bases unmatched to any gene: 13. Germline V lookup: CDR1 LNHDA, CDR2 SQIVND (reference sequence). There are 16 residues in the CDR3. Written as DNA, the CDR3 is TGTGCCTCGGGGGACAGGGTTAGCCTGGGCAATCAGCCCCAGCATTTT. It yields the protein CASGDRVSLGNQPQHF.

The rearrangement uses TRBV30 and TRBJ1-4; D is ambiguous. The CDR3 length is 17 residues. The germline gives CDR1 GTSNPN, CDR2 SVGIG (reference sequence). V was pared by 1 base and J by 5 bases, with 20 bases between. Here the CDR3 reads CAWSARPATGGNEKLFF. The CDR3 nucleotides are TGTGCCTGGAGTGCAAGACCAGCCACGGGAGGCAATGAAAAACTGTTTTTT.

DNA of the CDR3: TGTGCCAGCAGTTTACGGATCCCAGGAGGCGCAGGCTATGGCTACACCTTC. The encoded protein is CASSLRIPGGAGYGYTF. The V and J genes are TRBV12-3 or TRBV12-4 and TRBJ1-2; no clear D gene. This CDR3 region has 17 residues. V shed 2 bases and J shed 4 bases, with 20 bases lying between them.

This rearrangement joins TRBV20-1 to TRBJ2-3; 10 bases fit TRBD2. CDR3 length equals 15 residues. Germline values: CDR1 DFQATT, CDR2 SNEGSKA (reference sequence). The V gene end was trimmed by 1 base and the J gene end by 2 bases; junction bases not matched to a gene: 3. CDR3 region: CSARVLAGDTDTQYF. The CDR3 DNA is TGCAGTGCTAGAGTTCTAGCGGGGGACACAGATACGCAGTATTTT.

The chain uses TRBV7-3 and TRBJ2-1, with 10 positions matching TRBD2. The length of the CDR3 is 14 residues. Germline CDR1 SGHTA, CDR2 FQGTGA. The J segment lost 6 bases and the V segment lost 8 bases, leaving 7 bases of the junction unmatched. CDR3 residues: CASQRGGQVNEQFF. The CDR3 DNA sequence: TGTGCCAGCCAGCGGGGGGGCCAGGTCAATGAGCAGTTCTTC.

This clonotype was picked up one time. The chain is built from TRBV3-1 and TRBJ1-5; D ambiguous. This CDR3 is 12 amino acids long. CDR1 and CDR2 from the germline V gene are LGHDT and YNNKEL (reference sequence). V lost 2 bases to trimming and J lost 9 bases, with 8 bases between them. The CDR3: CASSQTFGPQHF. For the CDR3, the DNA is TGTGCCAGCAGCCAAACCTTCGGGCCCCAGCATTTT.

The gene calls are TRBV18 and TRBJ1-5, with unresolved D. The germline CDR1 and CDR2 sequences are KGHSH and LQKENI. There are 13 residues in the CDR3. Deletions cut 3 bases from V and 0 bases from J, with 3 bases between. CDR3: CASSPDSNQPQHF. As DNA, the CDR3 is TGTGCCAGCTCACCTGATAGCAATCAGCCCCAGCATTTT.

The chain has TRBV5-6 and TRBJ1-5; D gene unclear. Trimming stripped 0 bases from V and 4 bases from J, with 5 bases between. CDR3 size: 13 residues. Germline-derived CDR1 and CDR2 are SGHDT and YYEEEE. The DNA of the CDR3 is TGTGCCAGCAGCTTGGAAAGAAATCAGCCCCAGCATTTT. This encodes CASSLERNQPQHF.

The gene calls are TRBV9 and TRBJ2-1; the D call may be TRBD1 or TRBD2 (7 bases each). The ends were cut back, 4 bases at V and 5 bases at J, with 22 bases in the middle. CDR1 and CDR2 from the germline V gene are SGDLS and YYNGEE. The CDR3 consists of 17 residues. The CDR3, as DNA: TGTGCCAGCAGCTTCCCAGGGGGGGGACTACAAAACAATGAGCAGTTCTTC. Protein: CASSFPGGGLQNNEQFF.

J is TRBJ1-1 and V is TRBV30; no clear D. CDR1 and CDR2 (germline): GTSNPN, SVGIG (reference sequence). The CDR3 runs 14 residues. The V and J ends lost 4 bases and 0 bases respectively, with 12 bases between them. The CDR3 reads CAWNKRTVNTEAFF. DNA for the CDR3: TGTGCCTGGAATAAGAGAACAGTGAACACTGAAGCTTTCTTT.

This chain links TRBV9 with TRBJ1-2; no reliable D call. Trimming shortened V by 2 bases and J by 8 bases, and 13 bases separated the two germline ends. The germline V gene has CDR1 SGDLS and CDR2 YYNGEE. CDR3 size: 13 residues. The CDR3 nucleotides are TGTGCCAGCAGCGTTGAAGGTACCACCGGCTACACCTTC. This gives the protein CASSVEGTTGYTF.

The chain uses TRBV5-6 and TRBJ1-2; a possible D gene is TRBD1 (5 bases). Trimming removed 4 bases from V and 5 bases from J, with 15 bases in between. CDR1 and CDR2 (germline): SGHDT, YYEEEE. The CDR3 extends over 14 amino acids. CDR3 in amino acids: CASSPGALPYGYTF. CDR3 sequence (DNA): TGTGCCAGCAGCCCCGGGGCCTTACCTTATGGCTACACCTTC.

The gene calls are TRBV24-1 and TRBJ2-1; 15 nucleotides line up with TRBD2. The CDR3 is 18 amino acids. CDR1 is KGHDR and CDR2 is SFDVKD in the germline V gene. V lost 3 bases to trimming and J lost 4 bases; unmatched junction nucleotides: 6. As DNA, the CDR3 is TGTGCCACCAGTGATCCCCGGACTAGCGGGGGGGGATACAATGAGCAGTTCTTC. This sequence encodes CATSDPRTSGGGYNEQFF.

This chain links TRBV7-9 with TRBJ2-1; D not certain. V was cut by 1 base and J by 6 bases, with 7 bases left in between. This CDR3 is 13 amino acids long. Germline-derived CDR1 and CDR2 are SEHNR and FQNEAQ (reference sequence). The CDR3 nucleotides read TGTGCCAGCAGCTTAGGTGCTAGCAATGAGCAGTTCTTC. The encoded protein is CASSLGASNEQFF.

This clonotype appeared a single time. V and J are TRBV6-5 and TRBJ1-2; perhaps TRBD1 as D (5 bases). The CDR3 is 15 amino acids. Trimming took off 4 bases at V and 5 bases at J, with 17 bases between the two ends. Looked up from germline, CDR1 is MNHEY and CDR2 is SVGAGI. CDR3 sequence (DNA): TGTGCCAGCAGTTCCCCCGGGACCATGGGGTATGGCTACACCTTC. Translation gives CASSSPGTMGYGYTF.